The clone carrying this T cell receptor beta chain occurred many times. What it binds is unknown. TCRdb re-called the reads through MiXCR, storing one row per CDR3 protein. Among approximately 250,000 distinct CDR3 sequences listed, 5% to 8.5% were seen once. The length of the CDR3 is 16 residues. The V end lost 0 bases, the J end lost 1 base, and 10 bases lay between the germline ends. This sample is part of a study of T cell repertoires in cytomegalovirus infection. About the research overall: Public TCR beta signature analysis indicated the presence of both CMV infection and matching HLA type. Study-level results: In two of eight donors, the top clonotype was HLA-C-restricted CMV-specific.

The chain joins TRBV23-1 to TRBJ1-5; TRBD1 is a possible D gene (5 bases). TRBV23-1 is reported as an ORF; its role is uncertain. The sequencing input was PBMCs. The source is a human donor in good health (CMV status not recorded). Some clones in this sample may be carry-over from other donors' samples. CDR3 protein: CASSQSIRDSNQPQHF. Here the CDR3 DNA reads TGCGCCAGCAGTCAATCTATTAGGGACAGCAATCAGCCCCAGCATTTT.